Below, 9 T cell receptor beta chains from the same sample are listed, as sequenced in a study of cytomegalovirus exposure and HLA in healthy donors. Primers: 60 Vbeta forward and 13 Jbeta reverse. Measured with immunoSEQ multiplex PCR; TCRdb has only the in-frame clones, and not every one. The repertoire holds approximately 210,000 clones, approximately 86% seen once, with more than 1.5% in the top ten. The sample consisted of PBMCs. The receptors originated from a woman between 18 and 30 years old in good health and CMV-seronegative.

This clone was counted a single time. A read error may account for a junction end that differs from germline. The chain links TRBV19 to TRBJ2-7, with 8 bases identical to TRBD1. Germline values: CDR1 LNHDA, CDR2 SQIVND (reference sequence). The CDR3 runs to 12 residues. CDR3: CASSFHRGKMNF. CDR3 coding DNA: TGTGCCAGTAGTTTCCACAGGGGGAAGATGAACTTC.

This chain uses TRBV30 with TRBJ2-3; 8 positions agree with TRBD1. Germline values: CDR1 GTSNPN, CDR2 SVGIG (reference sequence). This CDR3 spans 12 amino acids. Trimming at V came to 7 bases and at J to 4 bases, leaving 4 bases not matched to a gene. CDR3 sequence: CAFTDRADTQYF. The CDR3 nucleotides read TGTGCCTTCACGGACAGGGCAGATACGCAGTATTTT.

V and J are TRBV5-4 and TRBJ2-2; D might be TRBD2 (6 bases). There are 16 residues in the CDR3. V lost 6 bases and J 0 bases, leaving 15 bases between the germline ends. Germline values: CDR1 SGHNT, CDR2 YYREEE (reference sequence). The CDR3 loop reads CASTTSGGTNTGELFF. The DNA of the CDR3 is TGTGCCAGCACCACGAGTGGGGGGACGAACACCGGGGAGCTGTTTTTT.

J is TRBJ1-6 and V is TRBV6-5; the match to TRBD1 covers 7 bases. Germline CDR1 reads MNHEY; CDR2 reads SVGAGI. The length of the CDR3 is 15 residues. V gave up 5 bases and J gave up 10 bases; unmatched junction bases: 11. CDR3: CASSHGGQLLSPLHF. CDR3 DNA: TGTGCCAGCAGTCACGGGGGACAGCTCTTGTCACCCCTCCACTTT.

The chain employs TRBV25-1 and TRBJ2-7, with TRBD1 matching 7 bases. The CDR3 is 16 amino acids. After removal of 5 bases from V and 4 bases from J, the junction contained 14 bases not matched to a gene. CDR1 MGHDK and CDR2 SYGVNS come from the germline V gene. The CDR3, as DNA: TGTGCCAGCAGTCTACAACAGGGGCCCCTTAGGTACGAGCAGTACTTC. This codes for CASSLQQGPLRYEQYF.

This clone was seen only once. The genes are TRBV4-2 and TRBJ2-2; the match to TRBD2 covers 14 bases. This CDR3 is 18 amino acids long. Trimming took 1 base from V and 2 from J; bases not matched to a gene: 3. The germline V gene encodes CDR1 LGHNA and CDR2 YNFKEQ. DNA of the CDR3: TGTGCCAGCAGCCAAGCCGGGACTAGCGGGAGCAACACCGGGGAGCTGTTTTTT. Its translation is CASSQAGTSGSNTGELFF.

The rearrangement joins TRBV5-1 to TRBJ2-1; perhaps TRBD2 as D (6 bases). This CDR3 spans 18 amino acids. Per the germline V gene, CDR1 is SGHRS and CDR2 is YFSETQ. Trimming stripped 8 bases from V and 0 bases from J, with 24 bases between. CDR3: CASFPALYRGSSYNEQFF. CDR3 nucleotides: TGCGCCAGTTTCCCCGCCCTTTACCGGGGGAGCTCCTACAATGAGCAGTTCTTC.

The V and J genes are TRBV6-4 and TRBJ1-5; 7 bases map to TRBD1. The CDR3 has 20 amino acids. Per the germline V gene, CDR1 is MRHNA and CDR2 is SNTAGT. J was trimmed by 1 base and V by 2 bases; bases with no gene match: 17. The CDR3 DNA is TGTGCCAGCAGTGACACAGGGACAGCGAGAAGGTATATCAGCAATCAGCCCCAGCATTTT. Amino acid sequence: CASSDTGTARRYISNQPQHF.

V gene TRBV5-1 combines with J gene TRBJ2-7; 11 nucleotides align to TRBD1. The CDR3 sequence is 17 residues long. The trim removed 4 bases at V and 4 bases at J, leaving 13 bases unmatched. Germline V gene lookup returns CDR1 SGHRS and CDR2 YFSETQ. Written as DNA, the CDR3 is TGCGCCAGCAGCCTCACCTCGGGGGGGGACAGGGGGTACGAGCAGTACTTC. This gives the protein CASSLTSGGDRGYEQYF.